The text below deals with one T cell receptor beta chain. Its antigen is still unknown. Both 60 Vbeta primers and 13 Jbeta primers went into the PCR. Assay: immunoSEQ multiplex PCR; the TCRdb copy retains only in-frame clones and omits some. Altogether approximately 160,000 clones are present, 70% to 80% being singletons, with the ten largest covering approximately 1%. The junction had 7 bases not matched to a gene; V was cut back by 2 bases and J by 5 bases. The germline CDR1 and CDR2 sequences are SQVTM and ANQGSEA. This CDR3 has 14 residues. This specimen belongs to a study of cytomegalovirus exposure and HLA in healthy donors. In the study overall: Of over 350 genotyped donors, around 80% grouped in the Caucasian-associated ancestry cluster. General study results and limits: The authors excluded some V segments, including TRBV6-2 and TRBV6-3, as indistinguishable. A link between a missense DCLRE1C variant and TCR beta V- and J-gene trimming emerged from a later analysis.

This sequence joins TRBV29-1 and TRBJ2-5; 8 bases line up with TRBD1. The sequencing input was PBMCs. This receptor was taken from a woman between 40 and 55 years old in good health and CMV-seronegative. CDR3 region: CSVELLRGQETQYF. CDR3 sequence (DNA): TGCAGCGTTGAATTACTCAGGGGGCAGGAGACCCAGTACTTC.